This T cell receptor beta chain was observed in a study of shared clonotypes between healthy human individuals. General study findings and limits: Relative to clonotypes present in all four donors, those not shared had lower generation probabilities.

Libraries were prepared by immunoSEQ multiplex PCR; TCRdb keeps only in-frame clonotypes and omits some of them. The data show around 200,000 clones, about 68% seen once. With regard to this clone: Its cognate antigen is unknown.

This CDR3 is 14 amino acids long. V was clipped by 3 bases and J by 4 bases; unmatched bases: 1. The germline V gene encodes CDR1 SGHRS and CDR2 YFSETQ. This chain uses TRBV5-1 with TRBJ2-2, with 9 positions matching TRBD1. This receptor was identified in a man younger than 45 in good health. Sequencing input: memory CD4+ T cells sorted from blood. The subset was: CD45RA-negative fraction. The CDR3, as DNA: TGCGCCAGCAGCTGGACAGGGGTCACCGGGGAGCTGTTTTTT. Translation gives CASSWTGVTGELFF.